The 20 T cell receptor beta chains listed next were all sequenced from one sample in a study of shared clonotypes between healthy human individuals (TCRdb year 2020). Libraries were prepared through the immunoSEQ multiplex PCR assay. Not all clones reach the TCRdb copy of this immuneACCESS table, which keeps in-frame sequences only. Checked studies attribute under half of the gap to unresolved V genes and leave the rest unexplained. Counted in this sample were 200,000 to 250,000 clones; about 65% of them appeared once. The ten largest clones add up to over 8.5% of the sample. The sequencing sample was made of memory CD4+ T cells sorted from blood. The label giving this sample's cell subset or site can be read as: CD45RA-negative fraction. The receptors originated from a man between 25 and 39 years old in good health.

The rearrangement joins TRBV15 to TRBJ2-7; D call uncertain. The germline V and J ends were trimmed by 4 bases and 1 base, with 5 bases remaining between them. The germline gives CDR1 LNHNV, CDR2 YYDKDF (reference sequence). The CDR3 loop spans 12 amino acids. Here the CDR3 reads CATSTSSYEQYF. The CDR3 nucleotides read TGTGCCACCAGCACTTCGTCCTACGAGCAGTACTTC. Full variable domain (outside the CDR3, taken from reference TRBV15 and TRBJ2-7): DAMVIQNPRYQVTQFGKPVTLSCSQTLNHNVMYWYQQKSSQAPKLLFHYYDKDFNNEADTPDNFQSRRPNTSFCFLDIRSPGLGDTAMYLCATSTSSYEQYFGPGTRLTVT.

J is TRBJ2-7 and V is TRBV7-8; TRBD2 agrees at 7 bases. The CDR3 sequence is 16 residues long. CDR1 is SGHVS, CDR2 FQNEAQ, per germline. The trim removed 5 bases at V and 0 bases at J, leaving 10 bases unmatched. CDR3 DNA: TGTGCCAGCAGCACCCGGACTAGTAAGACCTCCTACGAGCAGTACTTC. Encoded protein: CASSTRTSKTSYEQYF.

The V gene is TRBV11-2, the J gene TRBJ2-3; D gene unclear. Deletions cut 2 bases from V and 4 bases from J, with 7 bases between. Germline CDR1 reads SGHAT; CDR2 reads FQNNGV. This CDR3 region has 13 residues. CDR3 region: CASSLSPPDTQYF. The CDR3 DNA is TGTGCCAGCAGCTTAAGTCCTCCAGATACGCAGTATTTT.

This clone was detected many times. This chain links TRBV7-2 with TRBJ2-3; TRBD1 might be the D (7 bases). Germline CDR1 reads SGHTA; CDR2 reads FQGNSA. The CDR3 covers 16 residues. Trimming took 0 bases from V and 1 from J, leaving 11 bases between them. The CDR3 DNA is TGTGCCAGCAGCTTAGCAGGGGGCGGGGGCACAGATACGCAGTATTTT. It yields the protein CASSLAGGGGTDTQYF.

This clone came up once. This sequence joins TRBV11-3 and TRBJ2-7, with D possibly TRBD2 on 5 matching bases. CDR1 is SGHNT and CDR2 is YENEEA in the germline V gene. Between the trimmed V and J ends, which lost 1 base and 3 bases, there was a span of 13 bases. The CDR3 is 15 amino acids. CDR3 DNA: TGTGCCAGCAGCTTAGCCCGGGAAGTTAGCTACGAGCAGTACTTC. It yields the protein CASSLAREVSYEQYF.

This clone was seen a single time. V is TRBV6-1 and J is TRBJ2-3, with a weak D call TRBD2 (6 bases). V dropped 2 bases and J dropped 4 bases, with 13 bases sitting between them. Germline-derived CDR1 and CDR2 are MNHNS and SASEGT. CDR3 length: 15 residues. In DNA, the CDR3 is TGTGCCAGCAGTGAAAACGGGGGTGGCCCAGATACGCAGTATTTT. This encodes CASSENGGGPDTQYF.

The chain links TRBV11-2 to TRBJ2-7, with D unclear. V was shortened by 0 bases and J by 3 bases, with 15 bases between the two germline ends. The CDR3 runs 16 residues. The germline gives CDR1 SGHAT, CDR2 FQNNGV. The CDR3 DNA reads as TGTGCCAGCAGCTTAGAGCCCCGAGCTAATTTCTACGAGCAGTACTTC. Its translation is CASSLEPRANFYEQYF.

The chain employs TRBV2 and TRBJ2-7; D is uncertain. CDR1 and CDR2 (germline): SNHLY, FYNNEI. The CDR3 is 14 amino acids. V lost 2 bases, J lost 1 base, and 9 bases lay in between. CDR3 residues: CASSEMLSSYEQYF. CDR3 DNA: TGTGCCAGCAGTGAAATGCTATCTTCCTACGAGCAGTACTTC.

The chain combines TRBV19 with TRBJ1-5; no clear D. The CDR3 consists of 13 residues. The ends were cut back, 6 bases at V and 0 bases at J, with 6 bases in the middle. Germline V lookup: CDR1 LNHDA, CDR2 SQIVND (reference sequence). The CDR3 region has the DNA TGTGCCAGTAGCCAGGATAGCAATCAGCCCCAGCATTTT. Translation gives CASSQDSNQPQHF.

This rearrangement joins TRBV4-3 to TRBJ2-1; TRBD2 aligns across 10 bases. The CDR3 spans 18 residues. Per the germline V gene, CDR1 is LGHNA and CDR2 is YSLEER. V was clipped by 0 bases and J by 6 bases; unmatched bases: 11. CDR3 loop: CASSQDLAGVVGRNEQFF. CDR3 in DNA: TGCGCCAGCAGCCAAGATCTAGCGGGAGTCGTAGGCCGCAATGAGCAGTTCTTC.

This clone was seen only a few times. V is TRBV11-2 and J is TRBJ2-2, with D unresolved. The CDR3 loop spans 13 amino acids. Germline-derived CDR1 and CDR2 are SGHAT and FQNNGV. Deletions cut 5 bases from V and 8 bases from J, with 12 bases between. The DNA for the CDR3 is TGTGCCAGCAGCAGACCGTCCAATGGGGAGCTGTTTTTT. Protein: CASSRPSNGELFF.

This clone was observed a few times. CDR3 nucleotides: TGTGCCAGCACTACTAGGACAGTTTCTGGCTACACCTTC. It is translated as CASTTRTVSGYTF. This chain uses TRBV2 with TRBJ1-2; perhaps TRBD1 as D (6 bases). V was pared by 7 bases and J by 7 bases, with 16 bases between. Germline V gene sequence: CDR1 SNHLY, CDR2 FYNNEI. The CDR3 length is 13 residues. The full variable domain, completed using reference TRBV2 and TRBJ1-2, is EPEVTQTPSHQVTQMGQEVILRCVPISNHLYFYWYRQILGQKVEFLVSFYNNEISEKSEIFDDQFSVERPDGSNFTLKIRSTKLEDSAMYFCASTTRTVSGYTFGSGTRLTVV.

This clone turned up a few times. This chain uses TRBV7-2 with TRBJ1-3; 8 bases match TRBD1. V lost 5 bases to trimming and J lost 2 bases; unmatched junction nucleotides: 5. CDR1 and CDR2 from the germline V gene are SGHTA and FQGNSA. The CDR3 runs to 15 residues. CDR3 residues: CASSPGQGPGNTIYF. In DNA, the CDR3 is TGTGCCAGCAGCCCAGGACAGGGCCCTGGAAACACCATATATTTT.

The chain links TRBV27 to TRBJ2-7; TRBD1 might be the D (5 bases). The CDR3 length is 16 residues. Between the trimmed V and J ends, which lost 9 bases and 0 bases, there was a span of 21 bases. In germline, CDR1 is MNHEY, CDR2 SMNVEV (reference sequence). CDR3 sequence: CASKFSRQKSSYEQYF. The CDR3 coding sequence is TGTGCCAGTAAGTTTTCCCGACAGAAAAGCTCCTACGAGCAGTACTTC.

The chain uses TRBV29-1 and TRBJ2-1; TRBD2 matches 9 bases. The CDR3 consists of 13 residues. Trimming cost V 4 bases and J 6 bases; bases outside gene matches: 4. Germline-derived CDR1 and CDR2 are SQVTM and ANQGSEA. The CDR3 bases are TGCAGCGTTGGCGGGAGGGCCGTCAATGAGCAGTTCTTC. It is translated as CSVGGRAVNEQFF.

The chain couples TRBV10-2 to TRBJ1-5; unclear D gene. The CDR3 runs 14 residues. V lost 2 bases and J 6 bases, leaving 11 bases between the germline ends. Looked up from germline, CDR1 is WSHSY and CDR2 is SAAADI. The CDR3, as DNA: TGCGCCAGCAGTGAGGGTAAGGGATCTCAGCCCCAGCATTTT. Its translation: CASSEGKGSQPQHF.

The rearrangement joins TRBV7-5 to TRBJ2-7; the D call TRBD1 from the table was never checked on the DNA. TRBV7-5 is described as a pseudogene. The CDR3 consists of 17 residues. The CDR3 region has the DNA TGTGCCAGAAGCTTAGGAGGGTGGGCAGGGGTTTCCTACGAGCAGTACTTC. Its protein is CARSLGGWAGVSYEQYF.

The V and J genes are TRBV2 and TRBJ1-5; D is uncertain. The germline V and J ends were trimmed by 3 bases and 3 bases, with 9 bases remaining between them. Per germline, CDR1 SNHLY and CDR2 FYNNEI. This CDR3 contains 14 residues. The CDR3 DNA reads as TGTGCCAGCAGTGACGGTACCCCCAATCAGCCCCAGCATTTT. Residues: CASSDGTPNQPQHF.

The V and J genes are TRBV2 and TRBJ2-1, with D perhaps TRBD2 (6 bases). Germline CDR1 SNHLY, CDR2 FYNNEI. The CDR3 runs to 13 residues. The V gene lost 6 bases and the J gene lost 6 bases, with 12 bases spanning the gap. The CDR3 sequence is CASSGGLINEQFF. CDR3 sequence (DNA): TGTGCCAGCAGCGGAGGACTAATCAATGAGCAGTTCTTC.

This chain uses TRBV2 with TRBJ1-5; TRBD1 matches 7 bases. This CDR3 has 16 amino acids. J gave up 6 bases and V 5 bases, and 13 bases lay outside the gene matches. CDR1 is SNHLY, CDR2 FYNNEI, per germline. In DNA, the CDR3 is TGTGCCAGCAGTCGCCAGACCGGACAGGTTGGTCAGCCCCAGCATTTT. As protein: CASSRQTGQVGQPQHF.